This T cell receptor (beta chain) derives from a study of cytomegalovirus exposure and HLA in healthy donors. Study results and caveats: Across donors, sequencing depth was assumed by presence/absence analyses to be roughly uniform.

Germline V lookup: CDR1 SGHVS, CDR2 FQNEAQ. There are 17 residues in the CDR3. The V gene end was trimmed by 4 bases and the J gene end by 0 bases; junction bases not matched to a gene: 11. In the case of this clone: Its specificity is not known.

PCR amplification relied on 60 Vbeta primers (plus 13 Jbeta primers). Generated by immunoSEQ multiplex PCR, the TCRdb table keeps only in-frame clones and is missing some. The table shows roughly 120,000 clones, with over 75% occurring only once. Material for sequencing was PBMCs. The TCR originated in a woman in her thirties or forties in good health and CMV-seropositive. This rearrangement joins TRBV7-8 to TRBJ2-7; TRBD2 matches at 8 bases. Here the CDR3 DNA reads TGTGCCAGCAGCTCATTAGTGATTAGCGGGGTCTCCTACGAGCAGTACTTC. Its translation is CASSSLVISGVSYEQYF.